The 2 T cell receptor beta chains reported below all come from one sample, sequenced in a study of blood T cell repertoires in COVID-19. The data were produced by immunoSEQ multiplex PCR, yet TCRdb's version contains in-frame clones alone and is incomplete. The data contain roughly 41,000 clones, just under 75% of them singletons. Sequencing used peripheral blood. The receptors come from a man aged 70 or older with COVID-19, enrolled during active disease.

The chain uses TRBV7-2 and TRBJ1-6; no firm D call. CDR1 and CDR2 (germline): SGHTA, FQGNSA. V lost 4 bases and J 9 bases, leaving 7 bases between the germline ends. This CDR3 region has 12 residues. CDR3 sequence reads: CASSSVSSPLHF. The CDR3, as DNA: TGTGCCAGCAGCTCCGTCAGTTCACCCCTCCACTTT.

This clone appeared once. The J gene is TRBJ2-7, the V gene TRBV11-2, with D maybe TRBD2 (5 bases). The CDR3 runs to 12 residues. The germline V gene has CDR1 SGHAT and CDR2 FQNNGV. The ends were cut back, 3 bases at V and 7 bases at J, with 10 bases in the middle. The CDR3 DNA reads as TGTGCCAGCAGCTTGGGTCCGGGGGAGCAGTACTTC. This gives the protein CASSLGPGEQYF.